This paragraph covers one T cell receptor beta chain sequence. This CDR3 contains 17 residues. Per the germline V gene, CDR1 is MGHRA and CDR2 is YSYEKL. With 4 bases clipped from V and 5 bases from J, the junction kept 14 bases outside the gene matches. The data stem from a study of blood T cell repertoires in COVID-19. Study details: The origin of the acute and convalescent COVID-19 samples was the United States, Italy and Spain. Sample material is recorded as cDNA or gDNA derived from T cells, B-cell-depleted T cells, or PBMCs.

In the original workflow: Reference gene primer amplification gave nucleated cell count estimates. Sequenced by immunoSEQ multiplex PCR; TCRdb stores in-frame clones only, minus some. V, J and clone size reflect that table, while D and trimming were determined from the DNA. This table holds about 260,000 clones, 86% found once. The TCR comes from a man aged 25 to 45 with active or convalescent COVID-19. The chain links TRBV4-1 to TRBJ2-1; 7 bases map to TRBD1. Material for sequencing was peripheral blood. The chain's CDR3 is CASSLREGGAYHNEQFF. The CDR3 bases are TGCGCCAGCAGCCTGAGGGAAGGGGGCGCATATCACAATGAGCAGTTCTTC.